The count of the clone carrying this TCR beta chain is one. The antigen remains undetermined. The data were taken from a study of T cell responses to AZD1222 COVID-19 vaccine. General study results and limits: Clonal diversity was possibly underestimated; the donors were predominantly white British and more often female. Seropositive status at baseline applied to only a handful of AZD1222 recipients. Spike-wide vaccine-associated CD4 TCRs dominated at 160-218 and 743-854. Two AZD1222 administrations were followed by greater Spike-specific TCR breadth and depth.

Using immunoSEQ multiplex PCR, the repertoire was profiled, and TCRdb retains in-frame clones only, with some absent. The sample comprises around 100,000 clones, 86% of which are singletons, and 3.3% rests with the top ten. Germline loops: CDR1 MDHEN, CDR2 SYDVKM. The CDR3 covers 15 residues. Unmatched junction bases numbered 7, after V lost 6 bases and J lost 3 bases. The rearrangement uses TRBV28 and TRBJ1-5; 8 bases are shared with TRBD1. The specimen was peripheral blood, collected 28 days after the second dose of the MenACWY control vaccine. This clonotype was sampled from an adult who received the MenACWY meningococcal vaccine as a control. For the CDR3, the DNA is TGTGCCAGCAGCTTAGGACAGGGCTACAATCAGCCCCAGCATTTT. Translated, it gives CASSLGQGYNQPQHF.